Below are 2 T cell receptor beta chains sequenced from a single sample in a study of STAT5B mutations in CD4+ large granular lymphocyte leukemia. Method: immunoSEQ multiplex PCR; TCRdb's copy keeps in-frame clones and lacks some. This table holds tens of thousands of clones, over 70% found once. The specimen was CD4+ T cells from blood buffy coats. These receptors were collected from a human donor in good health.

The chain carries TRBV19 and TRBJ1-3, with unresolved D. Per the germline V gene, CDR1 is LNHDA and CDR2 is SQIVND (reference sequence). This CDR3 is built from 16 residues. The germline V and J ends were trimmed by 2 bases and 0 bases, with 11 bases remaining between them. In DNA form, the CDR3 reads TGTGCCAGTAGTATATGGCAGGAGAGCTCTGGAAACACCATATATTTT. Residues: CASSIWQESSGNTIYF.

The V gene is TRBV6-5, the J gene TRBJ2-4; tentative D call: TRBD2 (7 bases). CDR1 MNHEY and CDR2 SVGAGI come from the germline V gene. CDR3 length: 14 residues. V was clipped by 8 bases and J by 12 bases, with 23 bases between them. CDR3 in amino acids: CASPTYLRGGDQYF. In nucleotides, the CDR3 is TGTGCCAGCCCGACTTACCTCAGGGGAGGGGATCAGTACTTC.